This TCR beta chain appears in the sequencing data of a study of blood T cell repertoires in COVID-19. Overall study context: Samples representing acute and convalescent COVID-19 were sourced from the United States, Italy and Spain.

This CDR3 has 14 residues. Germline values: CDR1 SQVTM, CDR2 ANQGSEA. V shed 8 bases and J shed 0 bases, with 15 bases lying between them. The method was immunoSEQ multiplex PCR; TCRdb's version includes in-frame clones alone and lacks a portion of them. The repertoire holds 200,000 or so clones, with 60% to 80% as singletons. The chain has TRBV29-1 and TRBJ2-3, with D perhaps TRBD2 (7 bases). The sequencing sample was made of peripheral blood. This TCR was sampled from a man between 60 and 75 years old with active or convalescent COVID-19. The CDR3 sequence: CSLFGGASTDTQYF. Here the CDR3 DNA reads TGCAGCCTCTTTGGGGGGGCTAGCACAGATACGCAGTATTTT.